The 18 T cell receptor beta chains presented below share a single source sample, sequenced in a study of T-cell reconstitution after alpha-beta-depleted transplantation in children. Unique molecular identifiers featured in how the TCRbeta library was prepared. Each CDR3 protein is one row after TCRdb ran MiXCR on the PCR reads. The profile shows about a million distinct CDR3 sequences, about 29% of them singletons. The sample consisted of PBMCs, mostly from graft donor cells, taken 360 days after TCRalphabeta/CD19-depleted stem cell transplant. The receptors here all came from a boy under two years old who had a stem cell transplant for SCID, so the T cells may come from the graft donor.

V and J are TRBV5-1 and TRBJ2-5; D gene ambiguous. The CDR3 has 15 residues. Trimming removed 0 bases at V and 4 bases at J, with 13 bases between. CDR1 is SGHRS and CDR2 is YFSETQ in the germline V gene. The CDR3 sequence: CASSLGLRPGETQYF. CDR3 bases: TGCGCCAGCAGCTTGGGTTTACGGCCAGGAGAGACCCAGTACTTC.

This clonotype was seen a handful of times. The CDR3 DNA reads as TGTGCCAGCAGCCCTCAACCGGGACAGAAGAACACTGAAGCTTTCTTT. Residues: CASSPQPGQKNTEAFF. The chain links TRBV9 to TRBJ1-1, with 7 positions matching TRBD1. CDR1 is SGDLS and CDR2 is YYNGEE in the germline V gene. This CDR3 is 16 amino acids long. J gave up 1 base and V 4 bases, and 10 bases lay outside the gene matches.

Only a few counts were recorded for this clonotype. The rearrangement links TRBV12-3 or TRBV12-4 to TRBJ1-5; the D is unclear. This CDR3 region has 15 residues. The V end lost 3 bases, the J end lost 0 bases, and 9 bases lay between the germline ends. The CDR3 coding sequence is TGTGCCAGCAGTTTCGGTCAAACTAGCAATCAGCCCCAGCATTTT. Its protein product is CASSFGQTSNQPQHF.

The chain recombines TRBV12-3 or TRBV12-4 with TRBJ1-5, with TRBD1 identical over 8 bases. This CDR3 is 14 amino acids long. V trimming: 5 bases; J trimming: 7 bases; junction bases outside the gene matches: 7. The CDR3 loop reads CASSPGQGWQPQHF. The CDR3 DNA reads as TGTGCCAGCAGTCCAGGACAGGGCTGGCAGCCCCAGCATTTT.

This clonotype has more than one count but fewer than ten. The chain recombines TRBV11-2 with TRBJ1-1, with D uncertain. The V end lost 5 bases, the J end lost 3 bases, and 13 bases lay between the germline ends. The germline V gene has CDR1 SGHAT and CDR2 FQNNGV. The CDR3 consists of 14 residues. CDR3 bases: TGTGCCAGCAGCCCAGTTAACGACTACACTGAAGCTTTCTTT. It specifies CASSPVNDYTEAFF.

The chain employs TRBV11-2 and TRBJ2-1; D not resolved. The length of the CDR3 is 14 residues. The V end lost 1 base, the J end lost 6 bases, and 10 bases lay between the germline ends. From germline, CDR1 is SGHAT and CDR2 FQNNGV. The CDR3 sequence is CASSLGVPSNEQFF. CDR3 DNA: TGTGCCAGCAGCTTAGGGGTACCCAGCAATGAGCAGTTCTTC.

Only a few counts were recorded for this clonotype. The V call is TRBV5-1, the J call TRBJ2-2, with 8 positions matching TRBD2. CDR3 length: 17 residues. V gave up 2 bases and J gave up 2 bases; unmatched junction bases: 8. Germline-derived CDR1 and CDR2 are SGHRS and YFSETQ. The CDR3 sequence is CASSFSQRGPNTGELFF. The CDR3 DNA sequence: TGCGCCAGCAGCTTTAGCCAGCGGGGGCCTAACACCGGGGAGCTGTTTTTT. Full variable domain (missing parts from reference TRBV5-1 and TRBJ2-2): KAGVTQTPRYLIKTRGQQVTLSCSPISGHRSVSWYQQTPGQGLQFLFEYFSETQRNKGNFPGRFSGRQFSNSRSEMNVSTLELGDSALYLCASSFSQRGPNTGELFFGEGSRLTVL.

CDR3 DNA: TGTGCCAGCAGTTACAAGGGAAAGGGCGGGGAGCTGTTTTTT. Protein sequence: CASSYKGKGGELFF. This chain connects TRBV6-5 to TRBJ2-2; D gene unclear. Germline V gene lookup returns CDR1 MNHEY and CDR2 SVGAGI. CDR3 size: 14 residues. The V gene lost 2 bases and the J gene lost 7 bases, with 11 bases spanning the gap.

This rearrangement joins TRBV7-8 to TRBJ2-1, with D perhaps being TRBD1 or TRBD2 (5 bases each). V was pared by 5 bases and J by 10 bases, with 18 bases between. There are 14 residues in the CDR3. CDR1 is SGHVS and CDR2 is FQNEAQ in the germline V gene. CDR3 DNA: TGTGCCAGCAGCCCCGGGACCTGGGCGCCGGAGCAGTTCTTC. This translates into CASSPGTWAPEQFF.

CDR3 sequence reads: CSARASGGAKFF. The DNA for the CDR3 is TGCAGTGCTAGAGCTAGCGGGGGGGCCAAGTTCTTC. V and J are TRBV20-1 and TRBJ2-1; 12 positions match TRBD2. Trimming took 1 base from V and 14 from J; bases not matched to a gene: 3. The CDR3 covers 12 residues. Germline V gene sequence: CDR1 DFQATT, CDR2 SNEGSKA (reference sequence).

In its sample, this clonotype was seen a few times. CDR3 loop: CASNPGQGGPKNIQYF. DNA of the CDR3: TGCGCCAGCAACCCCGGACAGGGAGGGCCCAAAAACATTCAGTACTTC. The chain couples TRBV5-1 to TRBJ2-4; tentatively, D is TRBD1 (8 bases). CDR3 length: 16 residues. V was clipped by 6 bases and J by 2 bases, with 18 bases between them. Germline loops: CDR1 SGHRS, CDR2 YFSETQ.

This clonotype was recorded a few times. V is TRBV20-1 and J is TRBJ2-1; TRBD2 aligns across 7 bases. This CDR3 spans 18 amino acids. V lost 6 bases and J lost 5; bases outside the gene matches: 22. Looked up from germline, CDR1 is DFQATT and CDR2 is SNEGSKA (reference sequence). CDR3 nucleotides: TGCAGTGCCTTAAATAGAGGCGGGGGAGCCCCACGTAACAATGAGCAGTTCTTC. Residues: CSALNRGGGAPRNNEQFF.

This clonotype was observed a few times. The V gene is TRBV6-5, the J gene TRBJ1-5; D perhaps matches TRBD1 (5 bases). The V end was cut by 7 bases, the J end by 1 base, with 11 bases between. This CDR3 is 14 amino acids long. Germline values: CDR1 MNHEY, CDR2 SVGAGI. This CDR3 is CASTPWGSNQPQHF. CDR3 nucleotide sequence: TGTGCCAGCACCCCCTGGGGGAGCAATCAGCCCCAGCATTTT.

The chain recombines TRBV11-1 with TRBJ2-1; D is uncertain. The V gene lost 5 bases and the J gene lost 10 bases, with 12 bases spanning the gap. Germline lookup yields CDR1 SGHAT and CDR2 FQDESV (reference sequence). The CDR3 covers 12 residues. The CDR3 region has the DNA TGTGCCAGCAGCCCTGACACAGACGAGCAGTTCTTC. The encoded protein is CASSPDTDEQFF.

The V call is TRBV5-5, the J call TRBJ1-5; the match to TRBD1 covers 10 bases. Germline CDR1 SGHKS, CDR2 YYEKEE (reference sequence). Unmatched junction bases numbered 13, after V lost 4 bases and J lost 3 bases. The CDR3 runs 18 residues. The CDR3 sequence is CASSAHPPGQGLNQPQHF. The CDR3 DNA reads as TGTGCCAGCAGCGCTCACCCACCGGGACAGGGGCTCAATCAGCCCCAGCATTTT. Supplemented by reference TRBV5-5 and TRBJ1-5, the full variable domain reads DAGVTQSPTHLIKTRGQQVTLRCSPISGHKSVSWYQQVLGQGPQFIFQYYEKEERGRGNFPDRFSARQFPNYSSELNVNALLLGDSALYLCASSAHPPGQGLNQPQHFGDGTRLSIL.

The rearrangement uses TRBV5-1 and TRBJ2-1; D ambiguous. The CDR3 spans 15 residues. V shed 4 bases and J shed 3 bases, with 14 bases lying between them. From germline, CDR1 is SGHRS and CDR2 YFSETQ. This chain's CDR3 is CASSRNTDGYNEQFF. Here the CDR3 DNA reads TGCGCCAGCAGCAGGAACACCGACGGCTACAATGAGCAGTTCTTC.

The chain uses TRBV6-1 and TRBJ1-5, with D possibly TRBD1 on 5 matching bases. V was shortened by 6 bases and J by 6 bases, with 12 bases between the two germline ends. Germline loops: CDR1 MNHNS, CDR2 SASEGT. The CDR3 runs 13 residues. CDR3 sequence (DNA): TGTGCCAGCAGAACGACAAGGGGTCAGCCCCAGCATTTT. It yields the protein CASRTTRGQPQHF.

This chain connects TRBV20-1 to TRBJ1-1; possible D gene TRBD1, 5 bases. Germline V gene sequence: CDR1 DFQATT, CDR2 SNEGSKA (reference sequence). V shed 5 bases and J shed 9 bases, with 19 bases lying between them. The CDR3 contains 13 residues. Here the CDR3 DNA reads TGCAGTGCTTCTTATAGCGTGGCAGGGCAAGCTTTCTTT. It specifies CSASYSVAGQAFF.